Given below is one T cell receptor beta chain in context. Sequenced by immunoSEQ multiplex PCR; TCRdb stores in-frame clones only, minus some. The sample holds around 230,000 clones, just under 95% seen once. V was shortened by 5 bases and J by 3 bases, with 10 bases between the two germline ends. The length of the CDR3 is 14 residues. Germline lookup yields CDR1 SGHNT and CDR2 YENEEA. The sample belongs to a study of control samples from healthy donors and cancer patients. The receptor's source is a man aged 50 to 60 in good health. J is TRBJ2-2 and V is TRBV11-3; D is perhaps TRBD1 (6 bases). Sequencing input: blood. The CDR3 is CASSPQGYTGELFF. As DNA, the CDR3 is TGTGCCAGCAGCCCGCAGGGGTACACCGGGGAGCTGTTTTTT.